The 31 T cell receptor beta chains below all came from one sample that was sequenced in a study of Graves' ophthalmopathy and Graves' hyperthyroidism (dated by TCRdb to the late 2010s). Sequencing was carried out with an Illumina HiSeq 2000. For repertoire sequencing, TCR beta CDR3 regions were amplified from RNA transcripts. A first-round RT-PCR used HTBI primers with the Qiagen OneStep RT-PCR kit, followed by a second-round multiplex PCR, size selection and purification. The public reads were reprocessed in TCRdb via fastp at Q25 and MiXCR, keeping in-frame beta chains. Here each entry gathers all rows of one CDR3 protein and keeps the most common genes and DNA. For this sample the table gives approximately 1.2 million distinct CDR3 sequences, of which approximately 35% were detected only once. Around 10% of the sample is taken by the ten largest. What was sequenced was peripheral blood or thyroid tissue (not recorded which). The receptors were gathered from an adult man with Graves' hyperthyroidism.

This chain uses TRBV14 with TRBJ2-7, with TRBD2 matching 13 bases. Germline CDR1 is SGHDN and CDR2 is FVKESK. The trim removed 5 bases at V and 2 bases at J, leaving 9 bases unmatched. The CDR3 sequence is 17 residues long. CDR3 DNA sequence: TGTGCCAGCAGCTCCACTAGCGGGAGGGGGCCACCCTACGAGCAGTACTTC. Protein sequence: CASSSTSGRGPPYEQYF.

Comment on this clonotype: Just one base apart from a much larger clone, this may be a read error. The chain uses TRBV10-3 and TRBJ1-3; no firm D call. The germline V gene encodes CDR1 ENHRY and CDR2 SYGVKD. V shed 5 bases and J shed 7 bases, with 18 bases lying between them. CDR3 length equals 15 residues. The chain's CDR3 is CAISYSHGRMNTIYF. For the CDR3, the DNA is TGTGCCATCAGTTACTCCCACGGTCGCATGAACACCATATATTTT.

This clonotype was seen a few times. Being one base from a much bigger clone, this may be a read error. The chain joins TRBV20-1 to TRBJ2-7, with 10 bases identical to TRBD2. Germline V CDR1 and CDR2: DFQATT, SNEGSKA (reference sequence). V was clipped by 3 bases and J by 2 bases; unmatched bases: 1. The CDR3 sequence is 13 residues long. CDR3: CSASGLAAYEQYF. In DNA, the CDR3 is TGCAGTGCTAGCGGACTAGCGGCCTACGAGCAGTACTTC.

This clonotype was counted many times. V is TRBV10-3 and J is TRBJ1-2, with 8 bases aligning to TRBD1. The CDR3 sequence is 15 residues long. The germline V gene encodes CDR1 ENHRY and CDR2 SYGVKD. J gave up 7 bases and V 10 bases, and 17 bases lay outside the gene matches. Here the CDR3 DNA reads TGTGCCACCTTAAAAAGTGGACAGGGATTCATTGGCTACACCTTC. Protein sequence: CATLKSGQGFIGYTF.

In its sample, this clonotype was seen many times. The chain uses TRBV7-2 and TRBJ1-2; possible D gene TRBD1, 5 bases. The CDR3 sequence is 14 residues long. V lost 7 bases and J 8 bases, leaving 20 bases between the germline ends. Germline-derived CDR1 and CDR2 are SGHTA and FQGNSA. CDR3 region: CASTLGGAYLGYTF. The CDR3, as DNA: TGTGCCAGCACCCTAGGAGGGGCTTATCTCGGCTACACCTTC.

The chain uses TRBV4-1 and TRBJ2-7; either TRBD1 or TRBD2 may fit D (5 bases each). The germline CDR1 and CDR2 sequences are MGHRA and YSYEKL. The CDR3 spans 15 residues. The V end was cut by 3 bases, the J end by 2 bases, with 14 bases between. The chain's CDR3 is CASSHHRDGTYEQYF. The CDR3 region has the DNA TGCGCCAGCAGCCATCACCGGGACGGAACCTACGAGCAGTACTTC.

This clonotype was seen only a few times. The chain couples TRBV28 to TRBJ2-5, with unresolved D. V was pared by 5 bases and J by 7 bases, with 14 bases between. Germline CDR1 and CDR2: MDHEN and SYDVKM. This CDR3 contains 13 residues. CDR3 region: CASSRDNSGTQYF. The CDR3 nucleotides read TGTGCCAGCAGTCGAGATAATTCGGGGACCCAGTACTTC.

The genes are TRBV9 and TRBJ2-2; 7 nucleotides agree with TRBD1. The germline gives CDR1 SGDLS, CDR2 YYNGEE. The CDR3 has 16 amino acids. V lost 0 bases, J lost 4 bases, and 6 bases stayed unmatched. The chain's CDR3 is CASSVGTGFSTGELFF. The CDR3 DNA sequence: TGTGCCAGCAGCGTAGGGACAGGCTTCAGCACCGGGGAGCTGTTTTTT.

This clonotype was seen many times. This chain links TRBV6-6 with TRBJ2-7; the D gene is possibly TRBD2 (6 bases). The germline gives CDR1 MNHNY, CDR2 SVGAGI (reference sequence). Trimming removed 7 bases at V and 7 bases at J, with 11 bases between. The CDR3 loop spans 11 amino acids. The CDR3 loop is CASTLREEQYF. CDR3 coding DNA: TGTGCCAGCACCCTACGGGAGGAGCAGTACTTC.

Regarding this clonotype: Since a much larger clone is just one base distant, this may be a read error. The J gene is TRBJ2-7, the V gene TRBV20-1; D may be TRBD1 (6 bases). From germline, CDR1 is DFQATT and CDR2 SNEGSKA (reference sequence). Trimming cost V 3 bases and J 2 bases, with 11 bases left between them. The CDR3 has 13 residues. CDR3 in amino acids: CSASTGTPYEQYF. The CDR3 DNA is TGCAGTGCTAGTACAGGGACCCCCTACGAGCAGTACTTC.

The chain combines TRBV19 with TRBJ2-4, with D possibly matching TRBD2 (6 bases). With 5 bases removed from V and 2 bases from J, the gap between germline ends came to 13 bases. Germline assignment: CDR1 LNHDA and CDR2 SQIVND (reference sequence). The CDR3 extends over 15 amino acids. In DNA, the CDR3 is TGTGCCAGTAGTTCAGCGGGTGGCACCAAAAACATTCAGTACTTC. The encoded protein is CASSSAGGTKNIQYF. The full variable domain, its missing parts supplied by reference TRBV19 and TRBJ2-4, is DGGITQSPKYLFRKEGQNVTLSCEQNLNHDAMYWYRQDPGQGLRLIYYSQIVNDFQKGDIAEGYSVSREKKESFPLTVTSAQKNPTAFYLCASSSAGGTKNIQYFGAGTRLSVL.

This clonotype was seen at least ten times. The rearrangement uses TRBV6-6 and TRBJ2-7; 7 nucleotides agree with TRBD1. Germline V gene lookup returns CDR1 MNHNY and CDR2 SVGAGI (reference sequence). The CDR3 totals 15 residues. J lost 6 bases, V lost 2 bases, and 10 bases had no gene match. The chain's CDR3 is CASSYGDDRDIEQYF. In DNA, the CDR3 is TGTGCCAGCAGTTACGGCGATGACAGGGATATCGAGCAGTACTTC.

The chain recombines TRBV5-1 with TRBJ2-7, with D possibly matching TRBD1 (6 bases). Trimming removed 4 bases from V and 3 bases from J, with 17 bases in between. This CDR3 has 15 amino acids. Germline-derived CDR1 and CDR2 are SGHRS and YFSETQ. The CDR3 sequence: CASSAGAWDNYEQYF. The CDR3 region has the DNA TGCGCCAGCAGCGCTGGGGCCTGGGACAACTACGAGCAGTACTTC. Drawing the rest from reference TRBV5-1 and TRBJ2-7, the complete variable domain is KAGVTQTPRYLIKTRGQQVTLSCSPISGHRSVSWYQQTPGQGLQFLFEYFSETQRNKGNFPGRFSGRQFSNSRSEMNVSTLELGDSALYLCASSAGAWDNYEQYFGPGTRLTVT.

This clonotype was recorded many times. The V gene is TRBV5-1, the J gene TRBJ2-7; D is undetermined. This CDR3 has 14 residues. CDR1 is SGHRS, CDR2 YFSETQ, per germline. V was shortened by 2 bases and J by 2 bases, with 11 bases between the two germline ends. For the CDR3, the DNA is TGCGCCAGCAGCTTATATTCTTCCCCCTACGAGCAGTACTTC. Its translation: CASSLYSSPYEQYF.

The gene calls are TRBV9 and TRBJ2-7; 10 bases align to TRBD1. This CDR3 has 14 amino acids. V was pared by 4 bases and J by 4 bases, with 5 bases of the junction left unmatched. Germline-derived CDR1 and CDR2 are SGDLS and YYNGEE. The CDR3 sequence is CASSLGQGEYEQYF. CDR3 DNA sequence: TGTGCCAGCAGCCTAGGACAGGGGGAATACGAGCAGTACTTC.

This chain uses TRBV10-3 with TRBJ1-5; 9 nucleotides align to TRBD1. The V segment lost 3 bases and the J segment 1 base; nucleotides outside the gene matches: 10. CDR1 and CDR2 (germline): ENHRY, SYGVKD. The CDR3 runs 18 residues. This CDR3 reads CAISDPGQGDRSNQPQHF. CDR3 nucleotide sequence: TGTGCCATCAGTGATCCGGGACAGGGCGATCGGAGCAATCAGCCCCAGCATTTT.

The chain employs TRBV9 and TRBJ1-2; 7 nucleotides agree with TRBD1. Germline CDR1 is SGDLS and CDR2 is YYNGEE. Trimming took 0 bases from V and 4 from J; bases not matched to a gene: 3. The CDR3 runs to 14 residues. In DNA form, the CDR3 reads TGTGCCAGCAGCGTAGCCGGGACAGTCTATGGCTACACCTTC. Translated, it gives CASSVAGTVYGYTF.

This clonotype was recorded many times. The CDR3 nucleotides are TGTGCCAGCACCGACAGGGAATGGGTGACCCAGTACTTC. Protein: CASTDREWVTQYF. The rearrangement uses TRBV6-1 and TRBJ2-5; TRBD1 aligns across 7 bases. The ends lost 7 bases at V and 7 bases at J; junction bases unmatched: 9. The CDR3 spans 13 residues. In germline, CDR1 is MNHNS, CDR2 SASEGT.

The DNA for the CDR3 is TGTGCCAGCAGCTTAGAGGGGGGGACAGGGGACTACGAGCAGTACTTC. This translates into CASSLEGGTGDYEQYF. The chain links TRBV7-2 to TRBJ2-7; 10 positions agree with TRBD1. The V gene's germline CDR1 is SGHTA and CDR2 FQGNSA. The V gene end was trimmed by 1 base and the J gene end by 3 bases; junction bases not matched to a gene: 6. This CDR3 is 16 amino acids long.

This clonotype showed up many times. The rearrangement links TRBV29-1 to TRBJ2-7; D possibly corresponds to TRBD2 (6 bases). Germline values: CDR1 SQVTM, CDR2 ANQGSEA. The CDR3 loop spans 13 amino acids. Trimming shortened V by 4 bases and J by 4 bases, and 14 bases separated the two germline ends. The CDR3 DNA reads as TGCAGCGTTGGTGCGGGACCGCTATACGAGCAGTACTTC. It codes for CSVGAGPLYEQYF.

This clonotype was counted only a few times. V gene TRBV6-1 combines with J gene TRBJ1-2; D might be TRBD1 (6 bases). This CDR3 has 16 residues. From germline, CDR1 is MNHNS and CDR2 SASEGT. V gave up 3 bases and J gave up 4 bases, with 18 bases separating them. The CDR3 spells CASSDRQVPLIYGYTF. CDR3 sequence (DNA): TGTGCCAGCAGTGATAGACAGGTTCCCCTTATCTATGGCTACACCTTC.

The genes are TRBV7-2 and TRBJ1-4; D gene ambiguous. The CDR3 sequence is 14 residues long. Per the germline V gene, CDR1 is SGHTA and CDR2 is FQGNSA. The germline V and J ends were trimmed by 3 bases and 6 bases, with 11 bases remaining between them. CDR3 in amino acids: CASSFNRVDEKLFF. The CDR3 bases are TGTGCCAGCAGCTTTAATAGGGTAGATGAAAAACTGTTTTTT.

This clonotype was counted many times. The chain recombines TRBV7-2 with TRBJ2-2; 7 nucleotides align to TRBD2. This CDR3 comprises 15 residues. V shed 1 base and J 7 bases; nucleotides not matched to a gene: 6. The germline gives CDR1 SGHTA, CDR2 FQGNSA. CDR3 in amino acids: CASSLGGGYVGELFF. Here the CDR3 DNA reads TGTGCCAGCAGCTTAGGGGGGGGATATGTCGGGGAGCTGTTTTTT.

V and J are TRBV3-1 and TRBJ2-7; 7 positions match TRBD2. The CDR3 has 17 amino acids. Germline-derived CDR1 and CDR2 are LGHDT and YNNKEL (reference sequence). The V gene end was trimmed by 2 bases and the J gene end by 0 bases; junction bases not matched to a gene: 10. The CDR3 is CASSQYLLADLSYEQYF. The CDR3 DNA is TGTGCCAGCAGCCAATACCTTCTAGCGGACCTCTCCTACGAGCAGTACTTC.

This clonotype was counted at least ten times. The rearrangement joins TRBV7-9 to TRBJ2-7; 7 nucleotides match TRBD1. Germline V gene data show CDR1 as SEHNR and CDR2 as FQNEAQ (reference sequence). J lost 2 bases, V lost 5 bases, and 6 bases had no gene match. The CDR3 consists of 14 residues. CDR3 region: CASSTRGQTYEQYF. The CDR3 nucleotides read TGTGCCAGCAGCACGAGGGGACAGACCTACGAGCAGTACTTC.

Ten or more counts support this clonotype. V usage is TRBV20-1 and J usage is TRBJ2-7, with 9 bases fitting TRBD1. After removal of 4 bases from V and 2 bases from J, the junction contained 9 bases not matched to a gene. CDR1 is DFQATT and CDR2 is SNEGSKA in the germline V gene (reference sequence). This CDR3 contains 15 residues. DNA of the CDR3: TGCAGTGCTACGCCCAGCGGACAGGGGACCTACGAGCAGTACTTC. Its protein is CSATPSGQGTYEQYF.

The rearrangement joins TRBV7-9 to TRBJ2-7; D may be TRBD2 (5 bases). TRBJ2-1 matches the DNA end more closely, so the J call is doubtful. Germline CDR1 and CDR2: SEHNR and FQNEAQ (reference sequence). This CDR3 has 13 amino acids. Here the CDR3 DNA reads TGTGCCAGCACTGGATCCCCCGGGGATGAGCAGTTCTTC. It encodes CASTGSPGDEQFF.

This clonotype has a count of ten or more. The rearrangement joins TRBV16 to TRBJ1-1; D is unresolved. V was trimmed by 2 bases and J by 2 bases, leaving 9 bases between them. The CDR3 is 14 amino acids. CDR1 and CDR2 from the germline V gene are KGHSY and FQNENV. The CDR3 coding sequence is TGTGCCAGCAGCCAAGCTACAGTAAACACTGAAGCTTTCTTT. Translated, it gives CASSQATVNTEAFF.

For this clonotype: A much bigger clone sits one base away, suggesting this may be a read error. The chain is built from TRBV10-2 and TRBJ1-6; TRBD1 is a possible D gene (6 bases). Trimming took 2 bases from V and 5 from J, leaving 13 bases between them. This CDR3 spans 16 amino acids. Germline V gives CDR1 WSHSY, CDR2 SAAADI. CDR3 nucleotides: TGCGCCAGCAGTGAGCCCGGGGGCCCAAATAATTCACCCCTCCACTTT. It translates to CASSEPGGPNNSPLHF.

V is TRBV7-2 and J is TRBJ2-2, with TRBD1 matching over 9 bases. Germline lookup yields CDR1 SGHTA and CDR2 FQGNSA. The length of the CDR3 is 16 residues. Germline trimming cut 5 bases from V and 9 bases from J; bases unmatched to any gene: 13. DNA for the CDR3: TGTGCCAGCAGCCCTTGGACAGGGGTGATTCTACGGGAGCTGTTTTTT. This gives the protein CASSPWTGVILRELFF.

This clonotype was observed a few times. V is TRBV7-9 and J is TRBJ2-7; a weak D match, TRBD2 (5 bases). V shed 1 base and J shed 2 bases, with 9 bases lying between them. The CDR3 covers 14 residues. CDR1 is SEHNR and CDR2 is FQNEAQ in the germline V gene (reference sequence). The CDR3 is CASSLVRDPYEQYF. CDR3 DNA sequence: TGTGCCAGCAGCTTAGTGAGGGATCCCTACGAGCAGTACTTC.